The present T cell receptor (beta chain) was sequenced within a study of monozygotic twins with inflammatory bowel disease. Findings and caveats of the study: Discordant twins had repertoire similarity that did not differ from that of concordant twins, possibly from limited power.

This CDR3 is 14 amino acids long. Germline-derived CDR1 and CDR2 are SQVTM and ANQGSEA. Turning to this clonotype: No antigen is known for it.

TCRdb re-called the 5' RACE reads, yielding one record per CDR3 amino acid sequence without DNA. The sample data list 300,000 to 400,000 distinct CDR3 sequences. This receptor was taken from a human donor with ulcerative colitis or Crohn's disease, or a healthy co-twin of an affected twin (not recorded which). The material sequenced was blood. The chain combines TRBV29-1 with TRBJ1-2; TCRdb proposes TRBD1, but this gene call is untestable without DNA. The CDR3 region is CSVDRVGGNYGYTF.